This is a list of T cell receptor beta chains from one sample in a study of follicular helper T cells after annual influenza vaccination. Produced via immunoSEQ multiplex PCR; TCRdb's table is partial and in-frame only. The sample lists several thousand clones; less than 85% were seen once. The specimen was CXCR5+ CD38- circulating T follicular helper cells from blood, collected 7 days after influenza vaccination. These receptors came from an adult who received the influenza vaccine. The CDR3 runs from the conserved cysteine through the conserved F or W. Clone sizes are given selectively: once, few, many, or a class where the clone is expanded.

v_call: TRBV5-4; cdr3_length: 13; j_call: TRBJ2-3; clone_size: -; cdr3_aa: CASNEPRTDTQYF
v_call: TRBV11-2; cdr3_length: 17; j_call: TRBJ2-5; clone_size: -; cdr3_aa: CASSWGISGGREETQYF
v_call: TRBV28; cdr3_length: 13; j_call: TRBJ1-2; clone_size: -; cdr3_aa: CASSLRGFYGYTF
v_call: TRBV4-2; cdr3_length: 15; j_call: TRBJ2-1; clone_size: -; cdr3_aa: CASSQGLAGGDEQFF
v_call: TRBV11-2; cdr3_length: 12; j_call: TRBJ1-2; clone_size: -; cdr3_aa: CASSALNYGYTF
v_call: TRBV28; cdr3_length: 14; j_call: TRBJ1-4; clone_size: -; cdr3_aa: CASRVQGSLEKLFF
v_call: TRBV6-5; cdr3_length: 11; j_call: TRBJ1-2; clone_size: -; cdr3_aa: CASSYRGGYTF
v_call: TRBV5-6; cdr3_length: 12; j_call: TRBJ2-5; clone_size: -; cdr3_aa: CASSRLGETQYF
v_call: TRBV15; cdr3_length: 21; j_call: TRBJ2-6; clone_size: -; cdr3_aa: CATSRDPLGLAGGSGANVLTF
v_call: TRBV27; cdr3_length: 14; j_call: TRBJ2-3; clone_size: -; cdr3_aa: CASSLVQAADTQYF
v_call: TRBV25-1; cdr3_length: 14; j_call: TRBJ2-3; clone_size: -; cdr3_aa: CASSPGGSTNTQYF
v_call: TRBV19; cdr3_length: 16; j_call: TRBJ1-5; clone_size: -; cdr3_aa: CASSIGGVWDAQPQHF
v_call: TRBV5-1; cdr3_length: 16; j_call: TRBJ1-6; clone_size: -; cdr3_aa: CASSPGRGALNSPLHF
v_call: TRBV7-9; cdr3_length: 14; j_call: TRBJ1-6; clone_size: -; cdr3_aa: CASSFATANSPLHF
v_call: TRBV18; cdr3_length: 14; j_call: TRBJ2-5; clone_size: -; cdr3_aa: CASSRGTYQETQYF
v_call: TRBV10-2; cdr3_length: 15; j_call: TRBJ1-1; clone_size: -; cdr3_aa: CASSDQTGGGTEAFF
v_call: TRBV15; cdr3_length: 15; j_call: TRBJ2-1; clone_size: -; cdr3_aa: CATSRGLAGNNEQFF
v_call: TRBV5-4; cdr3_length: 15; j_call: TRBJ2-7; clone_size: once; cdr3_aa: CASSSRASGGYEQYF
v_call: TRBV5-1; cdr3_length: 14; j_call: TRBJ2-1; clone_size: -; cdr3_aa: CASSGQGNYNEQFF
v_call: TRBV28; cdr3_length: 17; j_call: TRBJ2-3; clone_size: once; cdr3_aa: CASRPQTSGDSTDTQYF
v_call: TRBV29-1; cdr3_length: 12; j_call: TRBJ2-7; clone_size: -; cdr3_aa: CSVGSRQGEQYF
v_call: TRBV7-3; cdr3_length: 13; j_call: TRBJ2-1; clone_size: -; cdr3_aa: CASSMDRAGEQFF
v_call: TRBV9; cdr3_length: 14; j_call: TRBJ2-7; clone_size: -; cdr3_aa: CASSTGSDSYEQYF
v_call: TRBV7-9; cdr3_length: 13; j_call: TRBJ2-5; clone_size: -; cdr3_aa: CASSYRVQETQYF
v_call: TRBV7-9; cdr3_length: 14; j_call: TRBJ2-7; clone_size: -; cdr3_aa: CASSLRQGANEQYF
v_call: TRBV28; cdr3_length: 12; j_call: TRBJ1-2; clone_size: -; cdr3_aa: CASSLWDYGYTF
v_call: TRBV12-2; cdr3_length: 15; j_call: TRBJ1-6; clone_size: -; cdr3_aa: CASRSRDHVNSPLHF
v_call: TRBV19; cdr3_length: 17; j_call: TRBJ1-2; clone_size: -; cdr3_aa: CASSIRQNRGSNYGYTF
v_call: TRBV18; cdr3_length: 15; j_call: TRBJ2-5; clone_size: -; cdr3_aa: CASSRTSGAQETQYF
v_call: TRBV9; cdr3_length: 15; j_call: TRBJ2-3; clone_size: -; cdr3_aa: CASSRGDLSTDTQYF
v_call: TRBV5-5; cdr3_length: 15; j_call: TRBJ1-1; clone_size: -; cdr3_aa: CASSFDGESNTEAFF
v_call: TRBV19; cdr3_length: 14; j_call: TRBJ1-5; clone_size: few; cdr3_aa: CASSTTGSNQPQHF
v_call: TRBV14; cdr3_length: 16; j_call: TRBJ2-3; clone_size: -; cdr3_aa: CASSQMLGQWTDTQYF
v_call: TRBV19; cdr3_length: 14; j_call: TRBJ2-7; clone_size: -; cdr3_aa: CASAGKGSAYEQYF
v_call: TRBV7-9; cdr3_length: 18; j_call: TRBJ2-1; clone_size: -; cdr3_aa: CASSAGTSGTSSYNEQFF